A single sample is the source of the 15 T cell receptor beta chains below, sequenced in a study of shared clonotypes between healthy human individuals. Profiled with immunoSEQ multiplex PCR; TCRdb holds only in-frame clones, not every one. The data hold some 1.4 million clones, with around 97% observed a single time. The material sequenced was naive CD4+ T cells sorted from blood. Documented subset: CD45RA+ positively selected. The source is a man aged 25 to 45 in good health.

The V and J genes are TRBV2 and TRBJ1-4, with D possibly being TRBD1 (6 bases). Trimming took off 6 bases at V and 7 bases at J, with 12 bases between the two ends. Germline CDR1 SNHLY, CDR2 FYNNEI. This CDR3 contains 13 residues. This CDR3 is CASRGGRSEKLFF. The CDR3 DNA is TGTGCCAGCAGAGGGGGACGGAGTGAAAAACTGTTTTTT.

V usage is TRBV29-1 and J usage is TRBJ2-2; 7 bases map to TRBD2. Germline V gives CDR1 SQVTM, CDR2 ANQGSEA. The CDR3 length is 15 residues. Losses at the gene ends were 7 bases for V and 5 bases for J; bases not matched to a gene: 13. The CDR3 sequence: CSARRLASSTGELFF. Written as DNA, the CDR3 is TGCAGCGCCCGCCGACTAGCATCTTCAACCGGGGAGCTGTTTTTT.

V is TRBV5-1 and J is TRBJ1-5; possibly TRBD1 for D (6 bases). V lost 3 bases and J 1 base, leaving 20 bases between the germline ends. The CDR3 loop spans 18 amino acids. CDR1 and CDR2 (germline): SGHRS, YFSETQ. The CDR3 protein is CASSWLPRTGTSNQPQHF. In DNA, the CDR3 is TGCGCCAGCAGCTGGCTACCTCGCACAGGGACAAGCAATCAGCCCCAGCATTTT.

CDR3 amino acids: CASSELANFHGAWNTEAFF. CDR3 sequence (DNA): TGTGCCAGCAGTGAACTAGCTAACTTTCACGGGGCTTGGAACACTGAAGCTTTCTTT. The chain uses TRBV6-1 and TRBJ1-1; D might be TRBD1 (5 bases). Trimming took 2 bases from V and 1 from J, leaving 23 bases between them. Germline CDR1 MNHNS, CDR2 SASEGT. This CDR3 contains 19 residues.

The chain recombines TRBV18 with TRBJ2-2, with a possible D match to TRBD2 (6 bases). The CDR3 contains 17 residues. Germline V gives CDR1 KGHSH, CDR2 LQKENI. Trimming removed 3 bases from V and 4 bases from J, with 18 bases in between. The CDR3 DNA reads TGTGCCAGCTCACCCGGGGGAGCGGAAAGGGGCACCGGGGAGCTGTTTTTT. Translation gives CASSPGGAERGTGELFF.

The chain links TRBV28 to TRBJ1-2, with D possibly TRBD1 on 5 matching bases. The ends were cut back, 5 bases at V and 4 bases at J, with 11 bases in the middle. This CDR3 spans 13 amino acids. CDR1 MDHEN and CDR2 SYDVKM come from the germline V gene. The CDR3 DNA sequence: TGTGCCAGCAGTCCCGGGACTTTCTATGGCTACACCTTC. Encoded protein: CASSPGTFYGYTF.

The CDR3 DNA is TGTGCCAGCAGCTCCCGAATCGGGACCTGGGCCGGGGAGCTGTTTTTT. The encoded protein is CASSSRIGTWAGELFF. The chain employs TRBV7-6 and TRBJ2-2; D possibly matches TRBD1 or TRBD2 (5 bases each). The CDR3 spans 16 residues. Trimming left V 4 bases short and J 6 bases short, with 18 bases between. Germline lookup yields CDR1 SGHVS and CDR2 FNYEAQ.

In this sample, this clone turned up once. V gene TRBV9 combines with J gene TRBJ2-1; D is perhaps TRBD2 (6 bases). Germline values: CDR1 SGDLS, CDR2 YYNGEE. V was shortened by 0 bases and J by 5 bases, with 12 bases between the two germline ends. CDR3 size: 15 residues. CDR3 residues: CASSVVPSANNEQFF. The CDR3 DNA sequence: TGTGCCAGCAGCGTAGTGCCTAGCGCAAACAATGAGCAGTTCTTC.

The chain links TRBV29-1 to TRBJ2-1; 10 nucleotides match TRBD1. Germline CDR1 and CDR2: SQVTM and ANQGSEA. The CDR3 loop spans 13 amino acids. Trimming at V came to 7 bases and at J to 4 bases, leaving 4 bases not matched to a gene. The CDR3 spells CSADRGKYNEQFF. In DNA form, the CDR3 reads TGCAGCGCGGACAGGGGGAAGTACAATGAGCAGTTCTTC.

The chain uses TRBV28 and TRBJ1-5; D remains unclear. There are 15 residues in the CDR3. V lost 2 bases, J lost 3 bases, and 11 bases lay in between. The V gene's germline CDR1 is MDHEN and CDR2 SYDVKM. The CDR3 sequence is CASSLPDGNNQPQHF. The CDR3 DNA follows: TGTGCCAGCAGTTTACCGGACGGAAACAATCAGCCCCAGCATTTT.

CDR3 loop: CASSLVNAGQGPGNTIYF. The CDR3 bases are TGCGCCAGCAGCTTGGTTAATGCGGGACAGGGTCCTGGAAACACCATATATTTT. The rearrangement links TRBV5-1 to TRBJ1-3; TRBD1 agrees at 9 bases. Germline CDR1 and CDR2: SGHRS and YFSETQ. The CDR3 runs 18 residues. V lost 0 bases, J lost 2 bases, and 9 bases stayed unmatched.

V and J are TRBV11-2 and TRBJ2-3, with D possibly being TRBD1 (5 bases). There are 12 residues in the CDR3. Germline lookup yields CDR1 SGHAT and CDR2 FQNNGV. Trimming shortened V by 6 bases and J by 4 bases, and 8 bases separated the two germline ends. CDR3 DNA: TGTGCCAGCAGTTCAGGGCCAGATACGCAGTATTTT. Translated, it gives CASSSGPDTQYF. The full variable domain, its missing parts supplied by reference TRBV11-2 and TRBJ2-3, is EAGVAQSPRYKIIEKRQSVAFWCNPISGHATLYWYQQILGQGPKLLIQFQNNGVVDDSQLPKDRFSAERLKGVDSTLKIQPAKLEDSAVYLCASSSGPDTQYFGPGTRLTVL.

The V and J genes are TRBV10-2 and TRBJ2-3, with 7 nucleotides matching TRBD2. With V trimmed by 3 bases and J by 1 base, 10 bases remained unmatched. CDR3 length equals 17 residues. Germline V gene lookup returns CDR1 WSHSY and CDR2 SAAADI. The CDR3 loop reads CASSEVWGGVGTDTQYF. The CDR3 DNA is TGCGCCAGCAGTGAAGTCTGGGGGGGGGTAGGCACAGATACGCAGTATTTT.

The CDR3 protein is CASKVGTPGETQYF. The DNA for the CDR3 is TGTGCCAGCAAGGTTGGCACCCCAGGGGAGACCCAGTACTTC. The genes are TRBV28 and TRBJ2-5; possible D gene TRBD1, 5 bases. The CDR3 is 14 amino acids. CDR1 is MDHEN and CDR2 is SYDVKM in the germline V gene. The V end was cut by 7 bases, the J end by 5 bases, with 17 bases between.

The chain combines TRBV12-5 with TRBJ2-2; unclear D gene. Trimming stripped 6 bases from V and 0 bases from J, with 8 bases between. Germline V lookup: CDR1 LGHNT, CDR2 FRNRAP. The CDR3 has 14 residues. CDR3 nucleotide sequence: TGTGCTAGTGGATTAACCCCGAACACCGGGGAGCTGTTTTTT. Protein: CASGLTPNTGELFF. Full variable domain (remainder filled in from reference TRBV12-5 and TRBJ2-2): DARVTQTPRHKVTEMGQEVTMRCQPILGHNTVFWYRQTMMQGLELLAYFRNRAPLDDSGMPKDRFSAEMPDATLATLKIQPSEPRDSAVYFCASGLTPNTGELFFGEGSRLTVL.